This TCR beta chain derives from a study of cytomegalovirus exposure and HLA in healthy donors. Study-level results: It was approximately 150 TCR beta chains that were listed as cytomegalovirus-associated.

Of note for this clone: Antigen: not known.

Germline assignment: CDR1 SGDLS and CDR2 YYNGEE. The CDR3 is made up of 15 amino acids. Trimming at V came to 3 bases and at J to 8 bases, leaving 10 bases not matched to a gene. The method was immunoSEQ multiplex PCR; TCRdb's version includes in-frame clones alone and lacks a portion of them. Of some 49,000 clones listed, 85% to 95% are singletons. The sample consisted of PBMCs. J is TRBJ2-1 and V is TRBV9, with 8 bases identical to TRBD2. The TCR originated in a man younger than 35 in good health and CMV-seronegative. CDR3 region: CASSAAGLDLDEQFF. In DNA, the CDR3 is TGTGCCAGCAGCGCCGCGGGACTAGATTTGGATGAGCAGTTCTTC.